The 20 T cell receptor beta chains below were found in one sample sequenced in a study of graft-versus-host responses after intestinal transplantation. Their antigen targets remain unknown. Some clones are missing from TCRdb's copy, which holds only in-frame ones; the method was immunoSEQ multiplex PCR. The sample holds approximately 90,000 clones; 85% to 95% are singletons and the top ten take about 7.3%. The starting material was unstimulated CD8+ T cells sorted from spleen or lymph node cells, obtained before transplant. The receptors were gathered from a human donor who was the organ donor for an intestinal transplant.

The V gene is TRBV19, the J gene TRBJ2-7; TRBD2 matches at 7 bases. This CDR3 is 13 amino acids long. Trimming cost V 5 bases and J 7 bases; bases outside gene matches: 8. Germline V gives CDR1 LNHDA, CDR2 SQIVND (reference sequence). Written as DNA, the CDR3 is TGTGCCAGTAGTTCGGGGGGAGGGCCAGAGCAGTACTTC. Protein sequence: CASSSGGGPEQYF. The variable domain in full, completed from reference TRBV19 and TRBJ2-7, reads DGGITQSPKYLFRKEGQNVTLSCEQNLNHDAMYWYRQDPGQGLRLIYYSQIVNDFQKGDIAEGYSVSREKKESFPLTVTSAQKNPTAFYLCASSSGGGPEQYFGPGTRLTVT.

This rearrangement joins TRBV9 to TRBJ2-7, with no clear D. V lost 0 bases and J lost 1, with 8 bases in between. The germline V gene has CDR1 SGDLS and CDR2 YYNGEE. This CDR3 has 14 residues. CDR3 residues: CASSVEASSYEQYF. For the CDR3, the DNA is TGTGCCAGCAGCGTAGAGGCTAGTTCCTACGAGCAGTACTTC. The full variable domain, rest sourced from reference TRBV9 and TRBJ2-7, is DSGVTQTPKHLITATGQRVTLRCSPRSGDLSVYWYQQSLDQGLQFLIQYYNGEERAKGNILERFSAQQFPDLHSELNLSSLELGDSALYFCASSVEASSYEQYFGPGTRLTVT.

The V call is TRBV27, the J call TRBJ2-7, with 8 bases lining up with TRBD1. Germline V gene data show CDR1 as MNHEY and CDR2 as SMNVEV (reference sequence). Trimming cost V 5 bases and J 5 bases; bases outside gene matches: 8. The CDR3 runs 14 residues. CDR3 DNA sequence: TGTGCCAGCAGTCCCAGGGGGCAAGTTCACGAGCAGTACTTC. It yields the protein CASSPRGQVHEQYF.

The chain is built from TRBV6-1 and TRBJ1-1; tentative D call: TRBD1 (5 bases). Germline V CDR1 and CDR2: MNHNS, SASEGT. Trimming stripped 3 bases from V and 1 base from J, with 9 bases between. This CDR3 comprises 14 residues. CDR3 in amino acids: CASSELGTNTEAFF. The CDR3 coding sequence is TGTGCCAGCAGTGAGTTAGGGACGAACACTGAAGCTTTCTTT.

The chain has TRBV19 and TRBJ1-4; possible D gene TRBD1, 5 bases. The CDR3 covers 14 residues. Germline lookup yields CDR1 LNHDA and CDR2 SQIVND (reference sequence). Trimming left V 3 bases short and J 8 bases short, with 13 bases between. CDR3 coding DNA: TGTGCCAGTAGTATCTTCCGGGACCGCGAAAAACTGTTTTTT. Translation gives CASSIFRDREKLFF.

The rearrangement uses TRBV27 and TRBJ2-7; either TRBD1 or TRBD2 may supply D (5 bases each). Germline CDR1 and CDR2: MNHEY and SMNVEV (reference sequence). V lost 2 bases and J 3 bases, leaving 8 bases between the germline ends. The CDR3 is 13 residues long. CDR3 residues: CASSLGTLYEQYF. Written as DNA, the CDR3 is TGTGCCAGCAGTTTAGGGACCCTCTACGAGCAGTACTTC.

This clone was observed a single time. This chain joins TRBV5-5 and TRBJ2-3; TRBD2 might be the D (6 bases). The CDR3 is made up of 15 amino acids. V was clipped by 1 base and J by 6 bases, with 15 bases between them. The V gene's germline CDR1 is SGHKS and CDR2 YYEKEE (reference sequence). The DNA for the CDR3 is TGTGCCAGCAGCTTGTTTAGCGGCCTAGGGGATACGCAGTATTTT. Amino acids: CASSLFSGLGDTQYF.

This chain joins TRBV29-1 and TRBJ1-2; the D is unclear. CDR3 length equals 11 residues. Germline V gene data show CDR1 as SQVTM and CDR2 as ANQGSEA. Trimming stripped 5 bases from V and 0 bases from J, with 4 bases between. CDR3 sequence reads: CSVWTNYGYTF. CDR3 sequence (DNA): TGCAGCGTTTGGACTAACTATGGCTACACCTTC.

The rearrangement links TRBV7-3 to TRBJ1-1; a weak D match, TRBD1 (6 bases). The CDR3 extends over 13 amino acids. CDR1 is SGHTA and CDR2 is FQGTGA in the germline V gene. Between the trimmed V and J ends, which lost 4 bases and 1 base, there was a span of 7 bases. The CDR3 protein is CASSWDTNTEAFF. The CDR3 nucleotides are TGTGCCAGCAGCTGGGACACGAACACTGAAGCTTTCTTT.

As DNA, the CDR3 is TGTGCCAGCAGTGAAGCTAGGGGCAAGTCTTACTCCTACGAGCAGTACTTC. Amino acids: CASSEARGKSYSYEQYF. The chain is built from TRBV6-1 and TRBJ2-7, with D possibly TRBD1 on 5 matching bases. This CDR3 has 17 residues. Germline V gene lookup returns CDR1 MNHNS and CDR2 SASEGT. V shed 0 bases and J shed 0 bases, with 15 bases lying between them.

The CDR3 DNA follows: TGTGCCAGCAGCCAGGGACAGCGCAAAAACATTCAGTACTTC. Protein sequence: CASSQGQRKNIQYF. V gene TRBV5-6 combines with J gene TRBJ2-4, with TRBD1 matching over 7 bases. J was trimmed by 3 bases and V by 4 bases; bases with no gene match: 4. The CDR3 length is 14 residues. Germline loops: CDR1 SGHDT, CDR2 YYEEEE.

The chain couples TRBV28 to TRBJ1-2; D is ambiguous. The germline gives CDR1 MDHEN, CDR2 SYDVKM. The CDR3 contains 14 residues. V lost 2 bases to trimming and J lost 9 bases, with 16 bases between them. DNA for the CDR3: TGTGCCAGCAGTTTAGACCCCGGGTCCGGGAGCTACACCTTC. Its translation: CASSLDPGSGSYTF.

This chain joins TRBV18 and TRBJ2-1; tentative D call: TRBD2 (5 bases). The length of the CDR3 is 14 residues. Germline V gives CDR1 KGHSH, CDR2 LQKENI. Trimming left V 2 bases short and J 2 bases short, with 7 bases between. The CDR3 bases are TGTGCCAGCTCACCAGTCGGGGCCTACAATGAGCAGTTCTTC. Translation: CASSPVGAYNEQFF.

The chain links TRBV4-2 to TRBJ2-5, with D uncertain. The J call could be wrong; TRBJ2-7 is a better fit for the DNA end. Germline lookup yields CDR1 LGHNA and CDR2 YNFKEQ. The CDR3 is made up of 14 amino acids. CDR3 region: CASSQDSVPYEQYF. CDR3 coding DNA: TGTGCCAGCAGCCAAGACTCAGTCCCCTACGAGCAGTACTTC.

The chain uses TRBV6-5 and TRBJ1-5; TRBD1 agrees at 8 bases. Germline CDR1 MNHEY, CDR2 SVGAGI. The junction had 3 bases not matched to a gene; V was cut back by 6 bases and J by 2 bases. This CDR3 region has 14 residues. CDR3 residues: CASRPGQGNQPQHF. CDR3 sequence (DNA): TGTGCCAGCAGACCGGGACAGGGCAATCAGCCCCAGCATTTT.

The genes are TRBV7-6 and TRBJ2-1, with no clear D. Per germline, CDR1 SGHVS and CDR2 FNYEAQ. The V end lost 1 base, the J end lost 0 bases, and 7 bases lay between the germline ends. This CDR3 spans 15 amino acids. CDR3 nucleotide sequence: TGTGCCAGCAGCTTAGACACCGCCTCCTACAATGAGCAGTTCTTC. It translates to CASSLDTASYNEQFF.

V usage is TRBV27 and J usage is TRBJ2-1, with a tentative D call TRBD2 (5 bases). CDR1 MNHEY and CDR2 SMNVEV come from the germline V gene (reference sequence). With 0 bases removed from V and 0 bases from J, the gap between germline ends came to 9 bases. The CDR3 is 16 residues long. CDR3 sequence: CASSLSSGSSYNEQFF. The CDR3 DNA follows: TGTGCCAGCAGTTTATCGAGCGGTAGCTCCTACAATGAGCAGTTCTTC.

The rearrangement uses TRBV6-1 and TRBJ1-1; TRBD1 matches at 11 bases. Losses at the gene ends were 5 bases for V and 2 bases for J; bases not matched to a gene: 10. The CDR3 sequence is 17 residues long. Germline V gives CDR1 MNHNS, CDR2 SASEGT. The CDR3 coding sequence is TGTGCCAGCAGTAAAGGGACAGGGGGTTATTTCAACACTGAAGCTTTCTTT. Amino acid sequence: CASSKGTGGYFNTEAFF.

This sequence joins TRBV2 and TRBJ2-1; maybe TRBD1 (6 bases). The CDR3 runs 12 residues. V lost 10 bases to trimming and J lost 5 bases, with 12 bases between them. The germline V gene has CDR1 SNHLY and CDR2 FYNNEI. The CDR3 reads CAKLDRNNEQFF. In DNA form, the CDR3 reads TGTGCCAAACTAGACAGGAACAATGAGCAGTTCTTC.

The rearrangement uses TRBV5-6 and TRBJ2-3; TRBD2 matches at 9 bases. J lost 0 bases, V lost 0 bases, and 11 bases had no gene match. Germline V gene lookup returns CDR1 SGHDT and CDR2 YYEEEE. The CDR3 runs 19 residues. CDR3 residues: CASSLGEYWLAGSTDTQYF. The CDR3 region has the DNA TGTGCCAGCAGCTTGGGGGAGTACTGGCTAGCGGGAAGCACAGATACGCAGTATTTT. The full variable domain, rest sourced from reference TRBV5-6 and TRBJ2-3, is DAGVTQSPTHLIKTRGQQVTLRCSPKSGHDTVSWYQQALGQGPQFIFQYYEEEERQRGNFPDRFSGHQFPNYSSELNVNALLLGDSALYLCASSLGEYWLAGSTDTQYFGPGTRLTVL.